These 2 T cell receptor beta chains originate from one sample sequenced in a study of blood T cells in healthy people across ages. For the second PCR, which ran for roughly 7 to 11 cycles, a sample-barcoded 5' primer and a J-beta primer mix were used. MiXCR, run by TCRdb on the 5' RACE reads, gives a single entry per CDR3 protein. The profile shows about 1,500,000 distinct CDR3 sequences, roughly 45% of them singletons. Sequencing input: blood. These receptors all come from a woman aged 18-35 years in good health.

The chain joins TRBV3-1 to TRBJ2-2, with 8 bases that match TRBD2. With V trimmed by 4 bases and J by 6 bases, 10 bases remained unmatched. The CDR3 runs 16 residues. Germline-derived CDR1 and CDR2 are LGHDT and YNNKEL (reference sequence). CDR3 bases: TGTGCCAGCAGCCGCTTCGGGGGGGCCGGCGCCGGGGAGCTGTTTTTT. As protein: CASSRFGGAGAGELFF.

The V gene is TRBV10-3, the J gene TRBJ2-1; TRBD2 agrees at 8 bases. CDR1 and CDR2 (germline): ENHRY, SYGVKD. The V gene end was trimmed by 2 bases and the J gene end by 5 bases; junction bases not matched to a gene: 5. This CDR3 spans 15 amino acids. The CDR3 coding sequence is TGTGCCATCAGTGAGGCGGGAGGCGCAAACAATGAGCAGTTCTTC. Protein: CAISEAGGANNEQFF.